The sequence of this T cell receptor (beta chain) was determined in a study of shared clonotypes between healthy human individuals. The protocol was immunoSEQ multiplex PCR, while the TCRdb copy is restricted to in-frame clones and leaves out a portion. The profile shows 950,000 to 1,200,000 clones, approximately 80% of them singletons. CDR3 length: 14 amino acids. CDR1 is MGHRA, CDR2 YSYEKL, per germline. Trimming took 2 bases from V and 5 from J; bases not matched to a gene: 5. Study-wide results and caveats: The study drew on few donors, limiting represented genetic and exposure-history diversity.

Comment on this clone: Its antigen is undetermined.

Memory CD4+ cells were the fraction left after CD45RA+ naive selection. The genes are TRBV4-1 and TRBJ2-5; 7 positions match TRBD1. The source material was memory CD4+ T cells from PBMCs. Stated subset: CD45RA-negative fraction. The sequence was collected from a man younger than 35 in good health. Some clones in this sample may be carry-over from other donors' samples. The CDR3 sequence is CASSQWADRETQYF. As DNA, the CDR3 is TGCGCCAGCAGCCAATGGGCGGACAGGGAGACCCAGTACTTC.